The 3 T cell receptor beta chains listed next were all sequenced from one sample in a study of shared T cell receptors in the human thymus. Clones were read by immunoSEQ multiplex PCR, and TCRdb kept only the in-frame ones, dropping some. The profile shows 450,000 to 650,000 clones, around 78% of them singletons. These data were also reused for a study on human thymus T cells.

The sequencing sample was made of thymocytes. The source is a boy under two years old with a congenital heart defect.

The V gene is TRBV5-4, the J gene TRBJ2-5; TRBD2 matches at 14 bases. J gave up 4 bases and V 2 bases, and 4 bases lay outside the gene matches. The germline V gene encodes CDR1 SGHNT and CDR2 YYREEE (reference sequence). There are 16 residues in the CDR3. The CDR3 is CASSLGLAGGGETQYF. CDR3 DNA: TGTGCCAGCAGCTTAGGACTAGCGGGAGGAGGAGAGACCCAGTACTTC.

The V and J genes are TRBV4-2 and TRBJ2-7, with 8 bases fitting TRBD1. The germline CDR1 and CDR2 sequences are LGHNA and YNFKEQ. V trimming: 4 bases; J trimming: 1 base; junction bases outside the gene matches: 3. The CDR3 is 14 residues long. This chain's CDR3 is CASSPDRASYEQYF. CDR3 coding DNA: TGTGCCAGCAGCCCGGACAGGGCGTCCTACGAGCAGTACTTC.

This clone was seen only a few times. The V call is TRBV4-3, the J call TRBJ2-2; TRBD2 might be the D (5 bases). The CDR3 sequence is 16 residues long. Germline CDR1 reads LGHNA; CDR2 reads YSLEER. Deletions cut 1 base from V and 5 bases from J, with 14 bases between. The CDR3 coding sequence is TGCGCCAGCAGCCAAGGCGGCCCCAGGAGGACCGGGGAGCTGTTTTTT. It translates to CASSQGGPRRTGELFF.